The T cell receptor (beta chain) described here comes from a study of spatial heterogeneity in lung cancer. As for the study in general: Sequencing was performed on follow-up PBMC samples when available, collected at a median of around 2 years after resection. A unique TCR and UMI combination showed up more than ten times in raw reads, on average. Regarding the study as a whole: Blood contained ubiquitous expanded tumor TCRs more at resection than at follow-up.

All TCR cDNA molecules were individually tagged with a unique molecular identifier. From the 5' RACE reads, TCRdb called clonotypes with MiXCR, one entry per CDR3 protein. This table holds around 110,000 distinct CDR3 sequences, 12% found once. The time point denotes: blood at routine non-recurrence follow-up after resection. Tumor, nontumor lung or frozen PBMC supplied whole RNA, sequenced without sorting. Regarding this clonotype: Its antigen is still unknown.

The source of this sequence is a male donor with early-stage non-small cell lung cancer. The specimen comprised PBMCs, sampled at follow-up.

The CDR3: CSVQQGADQPQHF. In DNA, the CDR3 is TGCAGTGTCCAGCAGGGGGCCGATCAGCCCCAGCATTTT. The rearrangement uses TRBV20-1 and TRBJ1-5; 8 bases are shared with TRBD1. The germline V gene encodes CDR1 DFQATT and CDR2 SNEGSKA (reference sequence). This CDR3 has 13 residues. V dropped 7 bases and J dropped 5; count of bases not matched to a gene: 7.